Listed here are 25 T cell receptor beta chains from one sample, sequenced in a study of CD8 T cells in ankylosing spondylitis (dated by TCRdb to 2015 to 2018). Receptor amplification or capture employed 5' RACE. This sample was sequenced with an Illumina HiSeq 2500. TCRdb redid the processing of the public reads, applying fastp at Q25 and MiXCR, and retained in-frame beta chains. Rows merge per CDR3 protein into single entries with the most common DNA and genes. For this sample there are about 110,000 distinct CDR3 sequences; less than 25% appear just once. The ten largest clonotypes hold approximately 13% of the sample. Material for sequencing was synovial fluid, either unsorted or a sorted T cell fraction (not recorded which). Source of these receptors: a male donor with ankylosing spondylitis.

The gene calls are TRBV3-1 and TRBJ1-5, with D unresolved. CDR1 LGHDT and CDR2 YNNKEL come from the germline V gene (reference sequence). The V and J ends lost 4 bases and 8 bases respectively, with 18 bases between them. This CDR3 has 15 amino acids. For the CDR3, the DNA is TGTGCCAGCAGCCCGGGGAAGGGTCCTTTGGAGCCCCAGCATTTT. It yields the protein CASSPGKGPLEPQHF.

There are a few counts of this clonotype. The genes are TRBV12-3 or TRBV12-4 and TRBJ2-5; perhaps D is TRBD1 or TRBD2 (5 bases each). The V end was cut by 3 bases, the J end by 1 base, with 12 bases between. The CDR3 totals 15 residues. As DNA, the CDR3 is TGTGCCAGCAGTTTTGGGGGTAAAGGCCAAGAGACCCAGTACTTC. Translating gives CASSFGGKGQETQYF.

The V and J genes are TRBV24-1 and TRBJ1-2; 7 bases agree with TRBD1. The junction had 3 bases not matched to a gene; V was cut back by 4 bases and J by 2 bases. Germline V gene sequence: CDR1 KGHDR, CDR2 SFDVKD. This CDR3 comprises 14 residues. The CDR3 DNA follows: TGTGCCACCAGTGACCTGACAGGGAACTATGGCTACACCTTC. This translates into CATSDLTGNYGYTF.

This clonotype was picked up a small number of times. This chain connects TRBV24-1 to TRBJ2-1; TRBD2 aligns across 12 bases. The CDR3 spans 21 residues. Germline trimming cut 5 bases from V and 0 bases from J; bases unmatched to any gene: 16. Germline CDR1 reads KGHDR; CDR2 reads SFDVKD. The CDR3 loop is CATSVPGLAGPTEDSYNEQFF. Here the CDR3 DNA reads TGTGCCACCAGTGTGCCGGGACTAGCGGGTCCAACGGAAGACTCCTACAATGAGCAGTTCTTC.

This rearrangement joins TRBV29-1 to TRBJ2-1; D possibly corresponds to TRBD2 (5 bases). V lost 7 bases and J 4 bases, leaving 14 bases between the germline ends. This CDR3 region has 13 residues. CDR1 is SQVTM, CDR2 ANQGSEA, per germline. CDR3 DNA: TGCAGCGGATATAGCGATAGGTACAATGAGCAGTTCTTC. This codes for CSGYSDRYNEQFF.

This clonotype occurred a few times. The V call is TRBV20-1, the J call TRBJ2-2; 10 nucleotides line up with TRBD2. The CDR3 contains 15 residues. The germline CDR1 and CDR2 sequences are DFQATT and SNEGSKA (reference sequence). J lost 5 bases, V lost 0 bases, and 3 bases had no gene match. CDR3 region: CSARDGGLATGELFF. The CDR3 DNA follows: TGCAGTGCTAGAGATGGGGGACTAGCGACCGGGGAGCTGTTTTTT.

This chain's CDR3 is CASSRLSTDTQYF. The CDR3 nucleotides read TGTGCCAGCAGCCGCCTTAGCACAGATACGCAGTATTTT. This sequence joins TRBV7-8 and TRBJ2-3; D remains unclear. Germline V gene lookup returns CDR1 SGHVS and CDR2 FQNEAQ. V lost 5 bases, J lost 0 bases, and 6 bases lay in between. The CDR3 is made up of 13 amino acids.

This clonotype was detected many times. V is TRBV7-2 and J is TRBJ2-3, with TRBD2 matching 7 bases. The CDR3 covers 14 residues. V shed 3 bases and J 5 bases; nucleotides not matched to a gene: 5. CDR1 and CDR2 (germline): SGHTA, FQGNSA. The CDR3 here is CASSFAGAGDTQYF. The CDR3 DNA follows: TGTGCCAGCAGCTTTGCGGGAGCGGGAGATACGCAGTATTTT. The full variable domain, in which reference TRBV7-2 and TRBJ2-3 provide the parts outside the CDR3, is GAGVSQSPSNKVTEKGKDVELRCDPISGHTALYWYRQSLGQGLEFLIYFQGNSAPDKSGLPSDRFSAERTGGSVSTLTIQRTQQEDSAVYLCASSFAGAGDTQYFGPGTRLTVL.

This rearrangement joins TRBV4-2 to TRBJ2-3; D gene uncertain. This CDR3 is built from 11 residues. The V and J ends lost 4 bases and 10 bases respectively, with 9 bases between them. Germline CDR1 reads LGHNA; CDR2 reads YNFKEQ. CDR3 sequence (DNA): TGTGCCAGCAGCCGATACAAGGCGCAGTATTTT. Encoded protein: CASSRYKAQYF.

This clonotype was seen a few times. This chain joins TRBV5-1 and TRBJ2-3; D not certain. The V gene lost 2 bases and the J gene lost 1 base, with 11 bases spanning the gap. The CDR3 totals 15 residues. Germline V gives CDR1 SGHRS, CDR2 YFSETQ. CDR3 protein: CASSLDNPRTDTQYF. DNA for the CDR3: TGCGCCAGCAGCTTAGACAACCCCCGCACAGATACGCAGTATTTT.

This clonotype was recorded many times. The gene calls are TRBV15 and TRBJ1-3; D gene unclear. Germline-derived CDR1 and CDR2 are LNHNV and YYDKDF (reference sequence). V was clipped by 4 bases and J by 0 bases, with 13 bases between them. The CDR3 sequence is 16 residues long. The CDR3 DNA reads TGTGCCACCAGCAACCCCCACACTTACTCTGGAAACACCATATATTTT. Translating it yields CATSNPHTYSGNTIYF.

This clonotype has only one observation. The rearrangement joins TRBV20-1 to TRBJ2-5; either TRBD1 or TRBD2 may fit D (5 bases each). V was cut by 0 bases and J by 4 bases, with 12 bases left in between. CDR3 length: 14 amino acids. CDR1 is DFQATT and CDR2 is SNEGSKA in the germline V gene (reference sequence). CDR3 in amino acids: CSAREAPRGETQYF. The CDR3, as DNA: TGCAGTGCTAGAGAGGCGCCGAGGGGAGAGACCCAGTACTTC.

The V call is TRBV9, the J call TRBJ2-7, with 7 bases lining up with TRBD1. CDR3 length: 17 amino acids. The trim removed 3 bases at V and 7 bases at J, leaving 19 bases unmatched. Germline assignment: CDR1 SGDLS and CDR2 YYNGEE. CDR3 region: CASSGATFKGAEEEQYF. CDR3 sequence (DNA): TGTGCCAGCAGCGGAGCGACCTTTAAGGGGGCCGAGGAAGAGCAGTACTTC.

The chain links TRBV7-2 to TRBJ2-3; D gene unclear. Germline values: CDR1 SGHTA, CDR2 FQGNSA. The CDR3 covers 13 residues. Between the trimmed V and J ends, which lost 1 base and 7 bases, there was a span of 9 bases. The CDR3 coding sequence is TGTGCCAGCAGCTTAGAGTGGCAAAATACGCAGTATTTT. Amino acids: CASSLEWQNTQYF.

The table lists this clonotype with a few counts. The chain recombines TRBV12-3 or TRBV12-4 with TRBJ2-5; D might be TRBD1 or TRBD2, each matching 5 bases. This CDR3 is 14 amino acids long. With 5 bases removed from V and 5 bases from J, the gap between germline ends came to 15 bases. This CDR3 is CASSRFGDGETQYF. The CDR3 region has the DNA TGTGCCAGCAGTCGGTTCGGGGACGGGGAGACCCAGTACTTC.

The rearrangement uses TRBV11-2 and TRBJ2-7, with 9 bases lining up with TRBD2. CDR3 length equals 15 residues. The germline gives CDR1 SGHAT, CDR2 FQNNGV. After removal of 5 bases from V and 6 bases from J, the junction contained 11 bases not matched to a gene. For the CDR3, the DNA is TGTGCCAGCAGCCTAGCGGGGACATACTACGGCGAGCAGTACTTC. This translates into CASSLAGTYYGEQYF.

In its sample, this clonotype is large. V gene TRBV20-1 combines with J gene TRBJ2-1; TRBD2 is a possible D gene (5 bases). V shed 6 bases and J shed 9 bases, with 15 bases lying between them. The CDR3 extends over 12 amino acids. Germline V gives CDR1 DFQATT, CDR2 SNEGSKA (reference sequence). The DNA for the CDR3 is TGCAGTGCCCTTGGGAGCATTACTGAGCAGTTCTTC. As protein: CSALGSITEQFF.

This chain connects TRBV7-8 to TRBJ1-1; TRBD1 agrees at 8 bases. Per germline, CDR1 SGHVS and CDR2 FQNEAQ. The ends lost 1 base at V and 8 bases at J; junction bases unmatched: 9. The CDR3 runs 15 residues. CDR3 sequence reads: CASSLVRDRSQEAFF. Here the CDR3 DNA reads TGTGCCAGCAGCTTAGTTCGGGACAGGTCACAGGAAGCTTTCTTT.

The V and J genes are TRBV20-1 and TRBJ2-1; the D is unclear. The CDR3 length is 10 residues. Germline V lookup: CDR1 DFQATT, CDR2 SNEGSKA (reference sequence). Trimming pared 3 bases from V and 6 bases from J, leaving 3 bases between. DNA of the CDR3: TGCAGTGCTAGGTCCAATGAGCAGTTCTTC. The encoded protein is CSARSNEQFF.

This clonotype was detected ten times or more. V is TRBV10-3 and J is TRBJ1-2; D is unclear. Germline CDR1 and CDR2: ENHRY and SYGVKD. The CDR3 length is 15 residues. The V end was cut by 3 bases, the J end by 0 bases, with 11 bases between. The CDR3 DNA is TGTGCCATCAGTGACGGGAGGAACCCTAACTATGGCTACACCTTC. Residues: CAISDGRNPNYGYTF.

This clonotype came up a few times. The chain is built from TRBV6-2 or TRBV6-3 and TRBJ2-5, with 7 bases lining up with TRBD2. Looked up from germline, CDR1 is MNHEY and CDR2 is SVGEGT. V gave up 2 bases and J gave up 7 bases; unmatched junction bases: 10. There are 15 residues in the CDR3. Written as DNA, the CDR3 is TGTGCCAGCAGTTACAACCGTGCGGGAGCTCCGACCCAGTACTTC. It codes for CASSYNRAGAPTQYF.

This clonotype was seen a few times. The chain couples TRBV4-1 to TRBJ2-2; D ambiguous. Germline loops: CDR1 MGHRA, CDR2 YSYEKL. There are 14 residues in the CDR3. V lost 1 base, J lost 5 bases, and 8 bases lay in between. CDR3 nucleotides: TGCGCCAGCAGCCAAGCCCAGAGGACCGGGGAGCTGTTTTTT. Its translation is CASSQAQRTGELFF.

The gene calls are TRBV9 and TRBJ2-3, with 9 bases lining up with TRBD2. Germline V gives CDR1 SGDLS, CDR2 YYNGEE. Trimming at V came to 5 bases and at J to 4 bases, leaving 11 bases not matched to a gene. The CDR3 consists of 16 residues. CDR3 amino acids: CASSYGSGSFSDTQYF. The DNA for the CDR3 is TGTGCCAGCAGTTATGGTAGCGGGAGTTTCTCAGATACGCAGTATTTT.

The V gene is TRBV3-1, the J gene TRBJ2-1, with 13 bases identical to TRBD2. CDR1 is LGHDT, CDR2 YNNKEL, per germline (reference sequence). The CDR3 has 15 amino acids. The junction had 7 bases not matched to a gene; V was cut back by 5 bases and J by 9 bases. For the CDR3, the DNA is TGTGCCAGCAGCACTACTAGCGGGAGGGCCGGTGAGCAGTTCTTC. Residues: CASSTTSGRAGEQFF.

V usage is TRBV25-1 and J usage is TRBJ1-6, with 9 bases that match TRBD1. V was clipped by 8 bases and J by 14 bases; unmatched bases: 19. CDR3 size: 16 residues. Germline loops: CDR1 MGHDK, CDR2 SYGVNS. The CDR3 protein is CASGGDRVLSGSTLHF. CDR3 sequence (DNA): TGTGCCAGCGGAGGGGACAGGGTACTTTCTGGATCAACCCTCCACTTT.